This TCR beta chain is from a study of blood T cell repertoires in COVID-19. Study-level information: Italy, Spain and the United States were the sources of the convalescent and acute COVID-19 samples. T cells, B-cell-depleted T cells, or PBMCs provided the cDNA or gDNA that served as material.

Per the original methods: Reference gene primer amplification yielded estimated nucleated cell counts. Here immunoSEQ multiplex PCR was the method, and the copy in TCRdb shows in-frame clones only, minus some. V and J calls and clone size are copied from that table; D and trimming were computed from the DNA. This table holds about 70,000 clones, around 87% found once. The CDR3 has 13 residues. The germline V and J ends were trimmed by 4 bases and 1 base, with 7 bases remaining between them. The germline V gene has CDR1 SGHNT and CDR2 YENEEA. The receptor comes from a human donor in a cohort sampled during active COVID-19. The V call is TRBV11-3, the J call TRBJ1-1; D call uncertain. The source material was peripheral blood. The CDR3 coding sequence is TGTGCCAGCAGCTCCCGTAGGAACACTGAAGCTTTCTTT. This gives the protein CASSSRRNTEAFF.